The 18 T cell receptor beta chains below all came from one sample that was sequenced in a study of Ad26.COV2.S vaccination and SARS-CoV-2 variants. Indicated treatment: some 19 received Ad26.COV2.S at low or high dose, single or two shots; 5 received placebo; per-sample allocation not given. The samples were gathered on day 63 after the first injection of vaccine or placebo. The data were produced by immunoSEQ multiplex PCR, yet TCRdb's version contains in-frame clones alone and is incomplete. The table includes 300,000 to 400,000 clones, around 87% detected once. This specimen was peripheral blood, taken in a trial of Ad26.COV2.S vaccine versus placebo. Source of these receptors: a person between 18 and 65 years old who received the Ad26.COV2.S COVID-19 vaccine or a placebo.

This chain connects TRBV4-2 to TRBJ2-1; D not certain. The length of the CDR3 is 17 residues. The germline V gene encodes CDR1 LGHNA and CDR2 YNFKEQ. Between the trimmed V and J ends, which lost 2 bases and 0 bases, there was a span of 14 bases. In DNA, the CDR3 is TGTGCCAGCAGCCAACCCGACTCCTACAGCTCCTACAATGAGCAGTTCTTC. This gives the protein CASSQPDSYSSYNEQFF.

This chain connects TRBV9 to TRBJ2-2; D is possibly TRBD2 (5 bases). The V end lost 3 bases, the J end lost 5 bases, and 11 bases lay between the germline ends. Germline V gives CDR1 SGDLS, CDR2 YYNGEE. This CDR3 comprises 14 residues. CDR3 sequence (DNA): TGTGCCAGCAGCGGACCGCTAGCAACCGGGGAGCTGTTTTTT. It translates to CASSGPLATGELFF.

CDR3 bases: TGTGCCTGGAGACGGGAGAACACTGAAGCTTTCTTT. It yields the protein CAWRRENTEAFF. This rearrangement joins TRBV30 to TRBJ1-1, with unresolved D. This CDR3 region has 12 residues. The germline gives CDR1 GTSNPN, CDR2 SVGIG (reference sequence). V dropped 3 bases and J dropped 1 base, with 6 bases sitting between them. Using reference TRBV30 and TRBJ1-1 for the parts outside the CDR3, the full variable domain is SQTIHQWPATLVQPVGSPLSLECTVEGTSNPNLYWYRQAAGRGLQLLFYSVGIGQISSEVPQNLSASRPQDRQFILSSKKLLLSDSGFYLCAWRRENTEAFFGQGTRLTVV.

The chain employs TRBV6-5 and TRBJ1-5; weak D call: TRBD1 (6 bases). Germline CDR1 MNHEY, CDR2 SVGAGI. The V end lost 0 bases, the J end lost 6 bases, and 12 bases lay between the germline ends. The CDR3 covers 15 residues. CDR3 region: CASSYSGGQGQPQHF. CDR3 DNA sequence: TGTGCCAGCAGTTACTCAGGGGGACAAGGTCAGCCCCAGCATTTT.

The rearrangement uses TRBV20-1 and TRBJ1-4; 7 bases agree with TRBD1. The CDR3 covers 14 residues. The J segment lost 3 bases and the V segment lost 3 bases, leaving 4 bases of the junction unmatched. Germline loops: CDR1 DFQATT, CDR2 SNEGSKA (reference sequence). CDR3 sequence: CSASEGAPNEKLFF. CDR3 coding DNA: TGCAGTGCTAGTGAGGGGGCGCCTAATGAAAAACTGTTTTTT.

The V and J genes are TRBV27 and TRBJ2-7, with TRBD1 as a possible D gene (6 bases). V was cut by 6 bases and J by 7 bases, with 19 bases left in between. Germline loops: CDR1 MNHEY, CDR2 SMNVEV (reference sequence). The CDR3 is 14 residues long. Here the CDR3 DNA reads TGTGCCAGCAGGAGGACAGAGGTCTGGGGGGAGCAGTACTTC. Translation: CASRRTEVWGEQYF.

CDR3 DNA sequence: TGTGCCAGCTCACCAAACCAACATGGACAGGGGGGAAAACTGTTTTTT. It yields the protein CASSPNQHGQGGKLFF. The V gene is TRBV18, the J gene TRBJ1-4; TRBD1 matches at 10 bases. CDR1 is KGHSH, CDR2 LQKENI, per germline. V lost 2 bases, J lost 10 bases, and 10 bases stayed unmatched. The CDR3 has 16 residues.

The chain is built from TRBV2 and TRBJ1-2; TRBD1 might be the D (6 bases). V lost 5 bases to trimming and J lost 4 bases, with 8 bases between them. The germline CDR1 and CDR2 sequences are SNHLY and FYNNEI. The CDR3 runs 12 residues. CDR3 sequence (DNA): TGTGCCAGCAGTTTGGACAGCTATGGCTACACCTTC. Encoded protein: CASSLDSYGYTF.

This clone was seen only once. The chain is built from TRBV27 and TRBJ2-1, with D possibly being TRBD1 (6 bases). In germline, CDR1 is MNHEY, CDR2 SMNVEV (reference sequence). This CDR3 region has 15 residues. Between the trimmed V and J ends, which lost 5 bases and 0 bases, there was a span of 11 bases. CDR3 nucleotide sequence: TGTGCCAGCAGTCCCGGGACATTCTCCTACAATGAGCAGTTCTTC. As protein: CASSPGTFSYNEQFF.

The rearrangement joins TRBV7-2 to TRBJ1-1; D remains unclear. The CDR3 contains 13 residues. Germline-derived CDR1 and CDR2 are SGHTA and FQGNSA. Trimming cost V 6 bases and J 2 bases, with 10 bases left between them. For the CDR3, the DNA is TGTGCCAGCAGTTGGTCCGGTAACACTGAAGCTTTCTTT. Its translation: CASSWSGNTEAFF.

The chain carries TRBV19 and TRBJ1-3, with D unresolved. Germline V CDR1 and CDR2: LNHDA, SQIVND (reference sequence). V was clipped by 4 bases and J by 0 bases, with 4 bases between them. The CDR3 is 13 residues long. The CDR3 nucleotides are TGTGCCAGTAGTACCCACTCTGGAAACACCATATATTTT. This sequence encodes CASSTHSGNTIYF.

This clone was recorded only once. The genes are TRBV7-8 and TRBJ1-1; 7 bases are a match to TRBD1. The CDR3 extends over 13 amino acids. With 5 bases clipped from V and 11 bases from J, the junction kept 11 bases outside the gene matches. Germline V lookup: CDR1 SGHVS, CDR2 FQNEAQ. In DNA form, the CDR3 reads TGTGCCAGCAGCGGGGTAAGGGGGCAAAGTGCTTTCTTT. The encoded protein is CASSGVRGQSAFF.

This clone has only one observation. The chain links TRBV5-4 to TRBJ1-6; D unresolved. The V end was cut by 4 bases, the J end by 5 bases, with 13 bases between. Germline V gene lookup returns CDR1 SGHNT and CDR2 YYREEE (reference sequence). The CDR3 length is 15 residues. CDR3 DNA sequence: TGTGCCAGCAGCCAACACAGAAACGATAATTCACCCCTCCACTTT. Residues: CASSQHRNDNSPLHF. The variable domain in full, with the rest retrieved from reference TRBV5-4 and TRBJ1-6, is ETGVTQSPTHLIKTRGQQVTLRCSSQSGHNTVSWYQQALGQGPQFIFQYYREEENGRGNFPPRFSGLQFPNYSSELNVNALELDDSALYLCASSQHRNDNSPLHFGNGTRLTVT.

The CDR3 coding sequence is TGTGCCAGCAGCTACCTGGACAGGGGCGACACTGAAGCTTTCTTT. Its protein is CASSYLDRGDTEAFF. This sequence joins TRBV13 and TRBJ1-1; 9 bases align to TRBD1. Germline trimming cut 4 bases from V and 3 bases from J; bases unmatched to any gene: 6. The V gene's germline CDR1 is PRHDT and CDR2 FYEKMQ (reference sequence). This CDR3 contains 15 residues.

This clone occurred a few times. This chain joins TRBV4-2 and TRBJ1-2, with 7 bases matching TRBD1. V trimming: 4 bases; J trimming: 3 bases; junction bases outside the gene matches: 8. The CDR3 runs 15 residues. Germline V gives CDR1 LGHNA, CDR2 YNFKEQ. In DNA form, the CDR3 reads TGTGCCAGCAGCCGAAGACAGGGCGAAGACTATGGCTACACCTTC. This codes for CASSRRQGEDYGYTF.

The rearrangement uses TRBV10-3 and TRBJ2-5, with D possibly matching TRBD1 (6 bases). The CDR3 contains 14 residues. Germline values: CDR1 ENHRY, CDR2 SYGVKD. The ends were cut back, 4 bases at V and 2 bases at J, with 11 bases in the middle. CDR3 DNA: TGTGCCATCAGTGTCGGACAGTTTCAAGAGACCCAGTACTTC. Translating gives CAISVGQFQETQYF.

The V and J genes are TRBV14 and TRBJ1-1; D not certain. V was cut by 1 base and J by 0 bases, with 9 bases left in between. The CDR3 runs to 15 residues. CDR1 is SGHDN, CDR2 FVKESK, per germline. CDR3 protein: CASSQGAPMNTEAFF. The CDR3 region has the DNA TGTGCCAGCAGCCAAGGGGCACCCATGAACACTGAAGCTTTCTTT.

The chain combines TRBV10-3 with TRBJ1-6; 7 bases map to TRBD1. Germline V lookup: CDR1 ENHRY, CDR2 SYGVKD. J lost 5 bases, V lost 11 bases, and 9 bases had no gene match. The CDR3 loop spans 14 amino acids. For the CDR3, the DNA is TGTGCCGCCAGTCTCCAGGGGGATAATTCACCCCTCCACTTT. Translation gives CAASLQGDNSPLHF.